The rows below give T cell receptor beta chains drawn from one sample of a study of T cell repertoires in aging, cancer and after chemotherapy. One entry per CDR3 protein results from TCRdb running MiXCR on the multiplex PCR reads. Among around 1,300 distinct CDR3 sequences, over 25% were seen once, and the ten largest hold more than 15%. Sequences were obtained from blood. Source of these receptors: a human donor with a solid tumor. Each CDR3 is given with its conserved first and last residue. D genes are given only for firm matches. Part of the rows lack a size; the others show once, few, many or a class for expanded clones.

>medium-sized|TRBJ2-7|TRBV20-1|-
TGCAGTGCTGCGAAAAGCTACGAGCAGTACTTC
CSAAKSYEQYF
>medium-sized|TRBJ1-4|TRBV7-2|-
TGTGCCAGCAGTTACAACGTTGCAACTAATGAAAAACTGTTTTTT
CASSYNVATNEKLFF
>medium-sized|TRBJ1-2|TRBV6-2/TRBV6-3|-
TGTGCCAGCAGTCTCCTAGGACGCTCATATGGCTACACCTTC
CASSLLGRSYGYTF
>few|TRBJ1-2|TRBV30|-
-
CAWGEWGTGITF
>-|TRBJ2-5|TRBV6-2/TRBV6-3|TRBD2
TGTGCCAGCAGTCGACTAGCGGGGGAAGAGACCCAGTACTTC
CASSRLAGEETQYF
>few|TRBJ2-1|TRBV2|TRBD1
TGTGCCAGCAGGTACAGGGGTTACAAGGCTTACAATGAGCAGTTCTTC
CASRYRGYKAYNEQFF
>few|TRBJ1-2|TRBV20-1|-
TGCAGTGCCAGATGGGGTTCTAACTATGGCTACACCTTC
CSARWGSNYGYTF
>-|TRBJ2-1|TRBV5-6|TRBD2
TGTGCCAGCAGCTTACTAGGCGGGGGAGCCTACAATGAGCAGTTCTTC
CASSLLGGGAYNEQFF
>-|TRBJ2-5|TRBV7-2|-
TGTGCCAGCAGCTTAGGGTCCTGGGAGACCCAGTACTTC
CASSLGSWETQYF
>-|TRBJ2-1|TRBV5-6|TRBD2
TGTGCCAGCAGCTTGGTAGCGGGGGCATCCTACAATGAGCAGTTCTTC
CASSLVAGASYNEQFF
>-|TRBJ1-2|TRBV20-1|TRBD1
TGCAGTGCGACAGAACAGGGGGCTAGCTACACCTTC
CSATEQGASYTF
>few|TRBJ2-1|TRBV7-3|TRBD1
TGTGCCAGCAGCGCCGGGACAGGGATTGGCTATGAGCAGTTCTTC
CASSAGTGIGYEQFF
>medium-sized|TRBJ2-7|TRBV12-3/TRBV12-4|TRBD2
TGTGCCAGCAGTTGGCTGGGGTCGCGGGGGGGCTTAAAGCAGTACTTC
CASSWLGSRGGLKQYF
>medium-sized|TRBJ1-4|TRBV5-5|-
TGTGCCAGCAGCTTGGCCCCGACACCAACTAATGAAAAACTGTTTTTT
CASSLAPTPTNEKLFF
>medium-sized|TRBJ1-1|TRBV7-2|-
TGTGCCAGCAGCTCCCAGAGGGACACTGAAGCTTTCTTT
CASSSQRDTEAFF
>medium-sized|TRBJ1-2|TRBV28|-
TGTGCCAGCAGTCGAATGAGGCGGTATGGCTACACCTTC
CASSRMRRYGYTF
>few|TRBJ2-3|TRBV20-1|-
TGCAGTGCTAGAGGCCCTATTCGGGACGGTTACACAGATACGCAGTATTTT
CSARGPIRDGYTDTQYF
>large|TRBJ1-4|TRBV5-6|TRBD1
TGTGCCAGCAGCTCCGACCGGGACAGAATCCTATTAAATGAAAAACTGTTTTTT
CASSSDRDRILLNEKLFF
>medium-sized|TRBJ2-7|TRBV6-4|-
TGTGCCAGCAGCGAGGGACATCCCCTCTACTACGAGCAGTACTTC
CASSEGHPLYYEQYF
>hyperexpanded|TRBJ2-5|TRBV29-1|-
TGCAGCGTTGAGCCTTCTGGCCCCAGGGGGACCCAGTACTTC
CSVEPSGPRGTQYF
>medium-sized|TRBJ2-7|TRBV6-5|-
TGTGCCAGCAGTACTCCGAGGGCCTACGAGCAGTACTTC
CASSTPRAYEQYF
>-|TRBJ2-1|TRBV6-2/TRBV6-3|TRBD2
TGTGCCAGCAGTGTATCCTTGACGGGGGGGAGGGATGAGCAGTTCTTC
CASSVSLTGGRDEQFF
>medium-sized|TRBJ1-2|TRBV24-1|-
TGTGCCACCAGTGACCCCGGACGGTCTAACTATGGCTACACCTTC
CATSDPGRSNYGYTF
>medium-sized|TRBJ2-5|TRBV12-3/TRBV12-4|-
TGTGCCAGCAGTTTTCGGGGCGGGGGCCATCAAGAGACCCAGTACTTC
CASSFRGGGHQETQYF
>large|TRBJ2-3|TRBV29-1|TRBD2
TGCAGCGTCAGTTCTAGCGGGTCAGATACGCAGTATTTT
CSVSSSGSDTQYF
>large|TRBJ2-7|TRBV6-1|TRBD1
TGTGCCAGCAGTGTTCGACAGGGGGGCTACGAGCAGTACTTC
CASSVRQGGYEQYF
>large|TRBJ2-5|TRBV30|-
TGTGCCTGGAGTGGGAAGGCGGGCGCACAAGAGACCCAGTACTTC
CAWSGKAGAQETQYF
>-|TRBJ1-3|TRBV19|TRBD1
TGTGCCAGTAGTGGACAGGGGGCAGATGGAAACACCATATATTTT
CASSGQGADGNTIYF
>large|TRBJ1-1|TRBV5-5|TRBD1
TGTGCCAGCAGCTACTTAGACAGGGGGACCACTGAAGCTTTCTTT
CASSYLDRGTTEAFF
>-|TRBJ1-2|TRBV4-1|-
TGCGCCAGCAGCCAAGAGTTCAGGGCCTACTATGGCTACACCTTC
CASSQEFRAYYGYTF
>-|TRBJ2-1|TRBV19|TRBD2
TGTGCCAGTAGTATAAAGCGGGGGGTCTCCTACAATGAGCAGTTCTTC
CASSIKRGVSYNEQFF
>-|TRBJ2-7|TRBV4-1|-
TGCGCCAGCAGCCAAGAGAGGGCGGGCAGAAGACGGTACGAGCAGTACTTC
CASSQERAGRRRYEQYF
>once|TRBJ1-5|TRBV5-1|TRBD1
TGCGCCAGCAGCTCTACAGGGGGCGGAAATCAGCCCCAGCATTTT
CASSSTGGGNQPQHF
>medium-sized|TRBJ2-3|TRBV20-1|TRBD2
TGCAGTGCTAGCGGACTAGCGGGGGACCACAGCACAGATACGCAGTATTTT
CSASGLAGDHSTDTQYF
>-|TRBJ1-2|TRBV19|TRBD1
TGTGCCAGTAGTGCGCAGGGGGCGAACTATGGCTACACCTTC
CASSAQGANYGYTF
>large|TRBJ1-6|TRBV5-6|-
TGTGCCAGCAGACGTGGGTGGGTTGGGGGATCACCCCTCCACTTT
CASRRGWVGGSPLHF
>medium-sized|TRBJ1-5|TRBV27|-
TGTGCCAGCAGTTTATTCGGGGGGAGTCAGCCCCAGCATTTT
CASSLFGGSQPQHF
>medium-sized|TRBJ1-5|TRBV10-3|-
TGTGCCATCAGTGAGGATAGAAATCAGCCCCAGCATTTT
CAISEDRNQPQHF
>large|TRBJ2-4|TRBV19|TRBD2
TGTGCCAGTAGGAAGGGTACTAGCGGGGGGTTAGCCAAAAACATTCAGTACTTC
CASRKGTSGGLAKNIQYF
>large|TRBJ1-5|TRBV6-5|-
TGTGCCAGCAACGACAGGCATAGCAATCAGCCCCAGCATTTT
CASNDRHSNQPQHF
>few|TRBJ2-5|TRBV28|-
TGTGCCAGCAGTTTACCGAGAGATCAAGAGACCCAGTACTTC
CASSLPRDQETQYF
>medium-sized|TRBJ2-1|TRBV7-2|TRBD1
TGTGCCAGCAGCTTAATAGGGACAGGGGAAGATGAGCAGTTCTTC
CASSLIGTGEDEQFF
>medium-sized|TRBJ1-1|TRBV6-1|-
TGTGCCAGCAGTCGAAGGGGGGGGGGGACGAGGACTGAAGCTTTCTTT
CASSRRGGGTRTEAFF
>medium-sized|TRBJ1-1|TRBV12-3/TRBV12-4|-
TGTGCCAGCAGCCTGAACGGGGGGATGAACACTGAAGCTTTCTTT
CASSLNGGMNTEAFF
>few|TRBJ1-1|TRBV7-2|TRBD1
TGTGCCAGCAGCTTACTTAGGACAGGGAACACTGAAGCTTTCTTT
CASSLLRTGNTEAFF
>medium-sized|TRBJ1-5|TRBV4-3|-
TGCGCCAGCAGCCAAGATTTGGGGCTCGGGCAGCCCCAGCATTTT
CASSQDLGLGQPQHF
>few|TRBJ2-2|TRBV7-3|TRBD2
TGTGCCAGCAGCGCCGGACTAGCCGGCGGGGAGCTGTTTTTT
CASSAGLAGGELFF
>large|TRBJ2-3|TRBV19|TRBD2
TGTGCCAGTAGTATTCGTCCTAGCGGGAGCACAGATACGCAGTATTTT
CASSIRPSGSTDTQYF
>-|TRBJ1-2|TRBV28|-
TGTGCCAGCAGTTTCTCGCCGTATGGCTACACCTTC
CASSFSPYGYTF
>medium-sized|TRBJ2-1|TRBV5-1|TRBD1
TGCGCCAGCAGCTTGTACCGACAGGGCAAGTCCTACAATGAGCAGTTCTTC
CASSLYRQGKSYNEQFF